This T cell receptor (beta chain) was identified during a study of T cell repertoires in cytomegalovirus infection. About the study: Public TCR beta signatures marked donors with CMV infection and the matching HLA.

TCRdb independently ran MiXCR on the reads; one entry per CDR3 protein. The sample has more than 150,000 distinct CDR3 sequences, 28% seen once. To note about this clonotype: Its matching antigen is unknown.

Study observations and caveats: Dominating the ex vivo response were TCR beta clonotypes that were CMV-specific and HLA-C-restricted. Carriers of CMV plus the relevant HLA were identified by cumulative public TCR beta family frequency.

In germline, CDR1 is SGHKS, CDR2 YYEKEE (reference sequence). The CDR3 has 14 residues. V was pared by 4 bases and J by 1 base, with 6 bases between. What was sequenced was PBMCs. The sequence came from a human donor in good health (CMV status not recorded). Some clones in this sample may be carry-over from other donors' samples. The chain has TRBV5-5 and TRBJ2-6, with D hard to call. DNA for the CDR3: TGTGCCAGCAGCACTTATTCTGGGGCCAACGTCCTGACTTTC. This codes for CASSTYSGANVLTF.